The sequence of this T cell receptor (beta chain) was determined in a study of radiotherapy plus CTLA-4 blockade in lung cancer. Study results and limitations: Radiotherapy was combined with ipilimumab, and tumor-derived TCR clones then expanded in blood. Per reports, early blood T cell clone dynamics, plus interferon-beta, forecast response most strongly.

A remark on this clone: The antigen is undetermined.

Clones were sequenced by immunoSEQ multiplex PCR, and TCRdb holds only the in-frame ones, with some missing. Of about 76,000 clones listed, around 79% are singletons. Alongside CTLA-4 blockade with ipilimumab, patients with chemo-refractory metastatic non-small-cell lung cancer received focal radiation. The sequences come from peripheral blood, collected from a patient treated with radiotherapy plus ipilimumab. The TCR sequence derives from a human donor with non-small cell lung cancer whose response to radiotherapy plus ipilimumab could not be evaluated. Some clones in this sample may be carry-over from other donors' samples.

This CDR3 is CASSKDRGRNEQFF. In DNA, the CDR3 is TGTGCCAGCAGCAAGGACAGGGGGCGCAATGAGCAGTTCTTC. The chain joins TRBV7-2 to TRBJ2-1, with 11 bases aligning to TRBD1. V was pared by 5 bases and J by 6 bases, with 3 bases of the junction left unmatched. In germline, CDR1 is SGHTA, CDR2 FQGNSA. The CDR3 totals 14 residues.